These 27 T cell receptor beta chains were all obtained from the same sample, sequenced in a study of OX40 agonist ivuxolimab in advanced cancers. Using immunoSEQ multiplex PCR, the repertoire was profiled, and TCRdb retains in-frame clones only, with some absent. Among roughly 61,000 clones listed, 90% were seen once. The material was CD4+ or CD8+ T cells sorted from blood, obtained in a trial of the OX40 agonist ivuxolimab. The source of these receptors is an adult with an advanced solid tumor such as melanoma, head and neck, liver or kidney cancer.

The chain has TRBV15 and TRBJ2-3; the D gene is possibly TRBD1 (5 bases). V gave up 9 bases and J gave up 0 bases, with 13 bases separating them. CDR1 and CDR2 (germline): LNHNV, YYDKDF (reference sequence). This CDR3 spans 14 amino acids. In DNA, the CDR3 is TGTGCCACAGGTAGGGGCGCTAGCACAGATACGCAGTATTTT. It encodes CATGRGASTDTQYF.

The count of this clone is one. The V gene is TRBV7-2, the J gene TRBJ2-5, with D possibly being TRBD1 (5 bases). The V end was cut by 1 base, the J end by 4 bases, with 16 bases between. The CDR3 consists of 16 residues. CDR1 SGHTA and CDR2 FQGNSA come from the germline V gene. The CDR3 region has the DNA TGTGCCAGCAGCTTAGGATGGACCGATCAGGGAGAGACCCAGTACTTC. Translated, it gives CASSLGWTDQGETQYF.

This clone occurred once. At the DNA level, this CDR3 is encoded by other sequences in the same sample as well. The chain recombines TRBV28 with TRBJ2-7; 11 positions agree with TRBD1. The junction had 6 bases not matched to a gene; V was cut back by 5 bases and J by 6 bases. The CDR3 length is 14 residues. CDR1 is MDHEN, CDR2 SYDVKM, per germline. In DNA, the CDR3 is TGTGCCAGCAGTCAAGGACAGGGGGCGGGCGAGCAGTACTTC. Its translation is CASSQGQGAGEQYF.

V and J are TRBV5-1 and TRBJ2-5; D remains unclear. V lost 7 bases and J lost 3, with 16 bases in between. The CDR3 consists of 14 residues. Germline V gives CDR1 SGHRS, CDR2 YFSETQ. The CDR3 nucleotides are TGCGCCAGCGCAGAACAGCCATCCAAAGAGACCCAGTACTTC. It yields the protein CASAEQPSKETQYF.

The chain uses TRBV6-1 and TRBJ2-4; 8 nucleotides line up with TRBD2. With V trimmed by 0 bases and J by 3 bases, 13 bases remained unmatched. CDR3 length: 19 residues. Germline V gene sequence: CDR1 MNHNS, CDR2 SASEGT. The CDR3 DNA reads TGTGCCAGCAGTGAAGCGGGGGTGAGGCAGGGACTAGGCAAAAACATTCAGTACTTC. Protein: CASSEAGVRQGLGKNIQYF.

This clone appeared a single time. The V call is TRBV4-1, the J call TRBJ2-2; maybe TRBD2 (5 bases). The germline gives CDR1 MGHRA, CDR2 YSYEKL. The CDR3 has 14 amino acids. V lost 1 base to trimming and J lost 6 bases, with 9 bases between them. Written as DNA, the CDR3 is TGCGCCAGCAGCCAAGGAGGGTTCGCCGGGGAGCTGTTTTTT. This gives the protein CASSQGGFAGELFF.

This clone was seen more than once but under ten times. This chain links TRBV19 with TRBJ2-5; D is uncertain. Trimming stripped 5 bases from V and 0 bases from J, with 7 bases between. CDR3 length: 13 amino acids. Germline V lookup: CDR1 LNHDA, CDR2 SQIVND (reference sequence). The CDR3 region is CASSRPDQETQYF. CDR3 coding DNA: TGTGCCAGTAGTCGGCCGGACCAAGAGACCCAGTACTTC. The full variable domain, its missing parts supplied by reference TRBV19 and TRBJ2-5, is DGGITQSPKYLFRKEGQNVTLSCEQNLNHDAMYWYRQDPGQGLRLIYYSQIVNDFQKGDIAEGYSVSREKKESFPLTVTSAQKNPTAFYLCASSRPDQETQYFGPGTRLLVL.

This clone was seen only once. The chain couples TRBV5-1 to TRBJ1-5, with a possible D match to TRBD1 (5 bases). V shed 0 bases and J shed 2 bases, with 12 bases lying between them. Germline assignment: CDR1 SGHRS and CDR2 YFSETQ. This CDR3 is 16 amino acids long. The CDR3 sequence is CASSLVGPGGNQPQHF. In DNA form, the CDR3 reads TGCGCCAGCAGCTTGGTGGGGCCAGGAGGCAATCAGCCCCAGCATTTT.

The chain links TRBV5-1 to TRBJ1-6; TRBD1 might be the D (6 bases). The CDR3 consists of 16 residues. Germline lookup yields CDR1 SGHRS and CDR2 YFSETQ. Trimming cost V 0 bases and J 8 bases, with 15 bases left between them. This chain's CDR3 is CASSLGTGMKDSPLHF. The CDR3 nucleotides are TGCGCCAGCAGCTTGGGAACAGGGATGAAGGATTCACCCCTCCACTTT.

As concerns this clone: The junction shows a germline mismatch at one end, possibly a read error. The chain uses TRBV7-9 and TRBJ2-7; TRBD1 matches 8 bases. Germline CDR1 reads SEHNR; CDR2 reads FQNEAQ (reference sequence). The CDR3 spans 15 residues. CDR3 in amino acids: CASSSPRQGSSEQYF. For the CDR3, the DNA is TGTGCCAGCAGCTCCCCTCGACAGGGGTCCTCCGAGCAGTACTTC.

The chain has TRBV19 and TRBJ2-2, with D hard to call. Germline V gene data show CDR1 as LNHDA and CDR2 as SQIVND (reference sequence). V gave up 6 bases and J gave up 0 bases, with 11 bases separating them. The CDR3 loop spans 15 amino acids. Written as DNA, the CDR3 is TGTGCCAGTAGGGTCGACGGTACGAACACCGGGGAGCTGTTTTTT. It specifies CASRVDGTNTGELFF.

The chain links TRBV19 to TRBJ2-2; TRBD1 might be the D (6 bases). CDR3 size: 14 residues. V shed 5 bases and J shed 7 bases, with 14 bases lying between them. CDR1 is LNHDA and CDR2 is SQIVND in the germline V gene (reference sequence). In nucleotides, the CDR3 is TGTGCCAGTAGTGAAACAGGGACCGTCGGGGAGCTGTTTTTT. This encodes CASSETGTVGELFF.

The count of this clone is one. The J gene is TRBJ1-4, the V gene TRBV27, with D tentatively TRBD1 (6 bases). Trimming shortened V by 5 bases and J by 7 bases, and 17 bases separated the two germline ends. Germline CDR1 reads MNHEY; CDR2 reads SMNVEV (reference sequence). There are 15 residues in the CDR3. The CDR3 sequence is CASSPRGAKAEKLFF. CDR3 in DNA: TGTGCCAGCAGTCCGCGGGGGGCCAAAGCTGAAAAACTGTTTTTT.

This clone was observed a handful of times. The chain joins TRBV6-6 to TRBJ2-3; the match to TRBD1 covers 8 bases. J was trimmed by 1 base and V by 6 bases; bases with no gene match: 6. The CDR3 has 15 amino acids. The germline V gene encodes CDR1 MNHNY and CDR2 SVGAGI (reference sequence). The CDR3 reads CASSRTRGRTDTQYF. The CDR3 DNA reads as TGTGCCAGCAGCCGAACCAGGGGGCGCACAGATACGCAGTATTTT.

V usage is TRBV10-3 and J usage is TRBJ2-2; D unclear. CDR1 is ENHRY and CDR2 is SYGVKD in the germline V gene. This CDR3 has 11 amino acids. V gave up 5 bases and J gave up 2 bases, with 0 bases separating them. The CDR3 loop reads CAISNTGELFF. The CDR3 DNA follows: TGTGCCATCAGTAACACCGGGGAGCTGTTTTTT.

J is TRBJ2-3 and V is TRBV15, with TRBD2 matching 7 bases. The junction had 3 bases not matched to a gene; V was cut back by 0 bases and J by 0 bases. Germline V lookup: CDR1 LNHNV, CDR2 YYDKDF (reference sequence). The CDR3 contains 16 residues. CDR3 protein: CATSREGGTSTDTQYF. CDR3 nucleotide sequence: TGTGCCACCAGCAGAGAGGGGGGGACCAGCACAGATACGCAGTATTTT.

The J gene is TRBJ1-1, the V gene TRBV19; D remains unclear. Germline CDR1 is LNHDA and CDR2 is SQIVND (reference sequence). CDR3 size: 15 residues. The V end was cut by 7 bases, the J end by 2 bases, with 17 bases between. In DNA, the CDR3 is TGTGCCAGTACCAAAAAGGGTACTCTAAACACTGAAGCTTTCTTT. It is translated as CASTKKGTLNTEAFF.

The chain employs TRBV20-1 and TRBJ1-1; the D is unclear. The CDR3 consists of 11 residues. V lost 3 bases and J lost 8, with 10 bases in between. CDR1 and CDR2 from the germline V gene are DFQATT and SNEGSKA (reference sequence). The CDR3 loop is CSARGTQEAFF. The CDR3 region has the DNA TGCAGTGCTAGGGGAACCCAAGAAGCTTTCTTT.

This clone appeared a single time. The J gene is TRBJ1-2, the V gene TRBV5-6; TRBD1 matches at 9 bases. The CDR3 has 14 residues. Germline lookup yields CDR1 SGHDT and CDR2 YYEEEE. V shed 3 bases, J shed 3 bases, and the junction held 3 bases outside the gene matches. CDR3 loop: CASSWGDRDYGYTF. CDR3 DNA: TGTGCCAGCAGCTGGGGGGACAGGGACTATGGCTACACCTTC.

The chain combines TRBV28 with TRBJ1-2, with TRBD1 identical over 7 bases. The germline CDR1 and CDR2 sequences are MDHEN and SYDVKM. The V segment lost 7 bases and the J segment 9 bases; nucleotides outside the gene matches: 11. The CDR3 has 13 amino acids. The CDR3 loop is CASTPAQGISYTF. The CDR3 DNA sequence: TGTGCCAGCACCCCGGCACAGGGGATAAGCTACACCTTC.

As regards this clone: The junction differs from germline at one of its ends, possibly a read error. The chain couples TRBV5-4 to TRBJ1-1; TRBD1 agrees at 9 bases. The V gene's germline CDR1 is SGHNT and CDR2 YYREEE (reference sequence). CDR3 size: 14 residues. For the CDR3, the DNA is TGCGCCAGCAGCCAAGGACAGGGGCCCACTGAAGCTTTCTTT. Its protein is CASSQGQGPTEAFF. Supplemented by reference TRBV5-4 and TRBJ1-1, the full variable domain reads ETGVTQSPTHLIKTRGQQVTLRCSSQSGHNTVSWYQQALGQGPQFIFQYYREEENGRGNFPPRFSGLQFPNYSSELNVNALELDDSALYLCASSQGQGPTEAFFGQGTRLTVV.

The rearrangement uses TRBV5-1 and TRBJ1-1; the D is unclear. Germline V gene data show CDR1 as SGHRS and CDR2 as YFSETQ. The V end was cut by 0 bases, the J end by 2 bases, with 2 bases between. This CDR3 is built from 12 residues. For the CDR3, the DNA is TGCGCCAGCAGCTTGGCCAACACTGAAGCTTTCTTT. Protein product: CASSLANTEAFF.

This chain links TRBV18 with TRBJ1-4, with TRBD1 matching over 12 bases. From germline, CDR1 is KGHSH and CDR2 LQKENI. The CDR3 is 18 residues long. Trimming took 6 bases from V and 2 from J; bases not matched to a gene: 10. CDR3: CASSRGQGAWQTNEKLFF. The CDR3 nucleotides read TGTGCCAGCTCCCGGGGACAGGGGGCCTGGCAGACTAATGAAAAACTGTTTTTT.

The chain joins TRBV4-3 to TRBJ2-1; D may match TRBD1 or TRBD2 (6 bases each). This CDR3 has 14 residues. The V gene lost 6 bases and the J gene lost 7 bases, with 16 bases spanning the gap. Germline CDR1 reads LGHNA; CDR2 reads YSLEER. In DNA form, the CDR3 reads TGCGCCAGCAGTTGGGGGGCGGTCTTGAATGAGCAGTTCTTC. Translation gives CASSWGAVLNEQFF.

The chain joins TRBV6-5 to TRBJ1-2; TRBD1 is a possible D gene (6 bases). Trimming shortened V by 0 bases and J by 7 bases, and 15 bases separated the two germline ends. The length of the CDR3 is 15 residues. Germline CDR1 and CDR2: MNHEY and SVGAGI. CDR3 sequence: CASSYSIGGAAGYTF. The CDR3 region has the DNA TGTGCCAGCAGTTACTCGATTGGGGGCGCGGCTGGCTACACCTTC.

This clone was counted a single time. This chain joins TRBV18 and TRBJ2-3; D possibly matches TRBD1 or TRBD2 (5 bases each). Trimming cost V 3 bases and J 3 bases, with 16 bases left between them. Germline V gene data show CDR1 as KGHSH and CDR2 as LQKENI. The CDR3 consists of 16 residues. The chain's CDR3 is CASSPPGRLNTDTQYF. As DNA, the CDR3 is TGTGCCAGCTCACCCCCAGGGAGATTGAATACAGATACGCAGTATTTT.

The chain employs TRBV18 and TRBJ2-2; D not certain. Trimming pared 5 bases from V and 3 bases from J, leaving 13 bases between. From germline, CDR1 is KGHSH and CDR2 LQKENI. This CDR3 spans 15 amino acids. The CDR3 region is CASSSTTDHTGELFF. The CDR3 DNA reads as TGTGCCAGCTCATCTACAACAGACCACACCGGGGAGCTGTTTTTT.